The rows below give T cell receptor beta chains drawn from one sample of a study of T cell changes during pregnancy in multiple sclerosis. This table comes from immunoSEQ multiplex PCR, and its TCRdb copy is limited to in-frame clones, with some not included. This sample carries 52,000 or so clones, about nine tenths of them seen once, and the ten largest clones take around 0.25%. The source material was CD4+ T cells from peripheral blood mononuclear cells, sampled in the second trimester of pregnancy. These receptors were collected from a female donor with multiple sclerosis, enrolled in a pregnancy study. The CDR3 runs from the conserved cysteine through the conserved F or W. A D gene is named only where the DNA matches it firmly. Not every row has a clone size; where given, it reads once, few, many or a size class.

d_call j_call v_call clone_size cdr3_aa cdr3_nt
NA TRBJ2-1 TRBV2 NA CASSQQDNEQFF TGTGCCAGCAGTCAACAGGACAATGAGCAGTTCTTC
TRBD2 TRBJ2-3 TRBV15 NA CATSSYPGTSGGTDTQYF TGTGCCACCAGCAGCTACCCAGGGACTAGCGGGGGAACAGATACGCAGTATTTT
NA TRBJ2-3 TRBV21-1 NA CASSKRGASTDTQYF TGTGCCAGCAGCAAAAGGGGTGCTAGCACAGATACGCAGTATTTT
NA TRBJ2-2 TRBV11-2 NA CASSLAGELFF TGTGCCAGCAGCCTCGCCGGGGAGCTGTTTTTT
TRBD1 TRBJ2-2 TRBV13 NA CASSLAWTGLATGELFF TGTGCCAGCAGCTTAGCCTGGACAGGGTTAGCCACCGGGGAGCTGTTTTTT
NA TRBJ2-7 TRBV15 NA CATSSFAGNSYEQYF TGTGCCACCAGCAGTTTCGCCGGGAACTCCTACGAGCAGTACTTC
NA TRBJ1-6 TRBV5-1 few CASSLGSAGVKDSPLHF TGCGCCAGCAGCTTGGGGTCAGCGGGCGTGAAAGATTCACCCCTCCACTTT
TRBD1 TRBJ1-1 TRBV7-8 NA CASSLARTGRTEAFF TGTGCCAGCAGCTTAGCTAGGACAGGGCGCACTGAAGCTTTCTTT
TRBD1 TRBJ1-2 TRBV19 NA CASRPAGTGTGYTF TGTGCCAGTAGACCTGCCGGGACAGGGACTGGCTACACCTTC
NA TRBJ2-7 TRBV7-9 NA CASSFSGGTFMIEQYF TGTGCCAGCAGCTTCTCGGGCGGGACCTTTATGATCGAGCAGTACTTC
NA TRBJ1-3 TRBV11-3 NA CASSFGGGGNTIYF TGTGCCAGCAGCTTCGGCGGGGGTGGAAACACCATATATTTT
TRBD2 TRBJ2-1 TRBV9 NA CASSASGGYNEQFF TGTGCCAGCAGCGCTAGCGGGGGGTACAATGAGCAGTTCTTC
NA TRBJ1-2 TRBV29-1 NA CSVSAVSGANYGYTF TGCAGCGTTAGCGCTGTGTCCGGAGCTAACTATGGCTACACCTTC
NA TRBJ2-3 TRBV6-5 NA CASGGGSDTQYF TGTGCCAGCGGAGGAGGTTCAGATACGCAGTATTTT
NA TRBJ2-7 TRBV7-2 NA CASSLAKPRYEQYF TGTGCCAGCAGCTTAGCCAAGCCCCGCTACGAGCAGTACTTC
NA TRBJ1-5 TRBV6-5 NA CASSLGNRGGNQPQHF TGTGCCAGCAGTTTAGGGAACCGGGGGGGCAATCAGCCCCAGCATTTT
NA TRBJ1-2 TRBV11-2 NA CASSPGISAGTYGYTF TGTGCCAGCTCCCCCGGGATATCGGCGGGTACCTATGGCTACACCTTC
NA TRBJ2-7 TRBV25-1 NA CASSELRRETSEQYF TGTGCCAGCAGTGAATTGAGGCGGGAAACCTCCGAGCAGTACTTC
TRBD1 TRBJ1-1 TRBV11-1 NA CASSRRQGFEAFF TGTGCCAGCAGCAGGCGACAGGGGTTTGAAGCTTTCTTT
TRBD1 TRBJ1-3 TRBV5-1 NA CASSWTGSGNTIYF TGCGCCAGCAGCTGGACAGGGTCTGGAAACACCATATATTTT
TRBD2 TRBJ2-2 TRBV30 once CAWKLAGADTGELFF TGTGCCTGGAAACTAGCGGGAGCGGACACCGGGGAGCTGTTTTTT
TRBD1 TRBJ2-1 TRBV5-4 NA CASSHSDRENNEQFF TGTGCCAGCAGCCATTCGGACAGGGAGAACAATGAGCAGTTCTTC
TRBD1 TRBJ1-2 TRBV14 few CASSSKRTGQGALGYTF TGTGCCAGCAGTAGCAAAAGGACGGGACAGGGGGCTTTAGGCTACACCTTC
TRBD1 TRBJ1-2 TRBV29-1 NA CSVNRDSRNYGYTF TGCAGCGTGAACCGGGACAGCCGTAACTATGGCTACACCTTC
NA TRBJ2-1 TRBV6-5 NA CASSYLLTRLRGEQFF TGTGCCAGCAGTTACCTTTTGACACGGTTGCGGGGTGAGCAGTTCTTC
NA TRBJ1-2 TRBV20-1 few CSARVDYGYTF TGCAGTGCTAGAGTCGACTATGGCTACACCTTC
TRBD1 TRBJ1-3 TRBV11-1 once CASSTTGTGSGNTIYF TGTGCCAGCAGCACGACAGGGACGGGCTCTGGAAACACCATATATTTT
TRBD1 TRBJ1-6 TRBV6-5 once CASARGQGNSPLHF TGTGCCAGCGCTCGGGGACAGGGTAATTCACCCCTCCACTTT
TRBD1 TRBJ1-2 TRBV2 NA CASSGRDRGPNYGYTF TGTGCCAGCAGTGGCCGGGACAGGGGCCCCAACTATGGCTACACCTTC
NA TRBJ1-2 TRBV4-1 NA CASSQGPSGYGYTF TGCGCCAGCAGCCAAGGGCCCTCGGGCTATGGCTACACCTTC
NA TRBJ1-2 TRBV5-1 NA CASSLARTELYGYTF TGCGCCAGCAGCTTGGCGAGGACAGAACTCTATGGCTACACCTTC
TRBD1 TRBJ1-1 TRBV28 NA CASLVPQGADTEAFF TGTGCCAGCCTCGTGCCACAGGGGGCGGACACTGAAGCTTTCTTT
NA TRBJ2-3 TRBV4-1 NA CASSRQGPSTDTQYF TGCGCCAGCAGCCGGCAGGGCCCTAGCACAGATACGCAGTATTTT
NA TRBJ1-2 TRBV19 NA CASSILDSDGYTF TGTGCCAGTAGTATACTGGACTCGGACGGCTACACCTTC
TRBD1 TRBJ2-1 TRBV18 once CASSVGQGIGEQFF TGTGCCAGCTCAGTGGGACAGGGGATCGGTGAGCAGTTCTTC